This T cell receptor beta chain was profiled in a study of cytomegalovirus exposure and HLA in healthy donors. Study-wide results and limits: A later analysis associated under 20,000 TCR beta sequences with HLA alleles at a 0.05 false discovery rate. Later work found that TCR association rates differed between HLA loci; DRB1 had the most and HLA-C the fewest.

A multiplex PCR was run with 60 Vbeta primers and 13 Jbeta primers. As handled by the study authors: Per a later analysis, the number of unique TCR beta chains was 75 million to 90 million, of which 9 million to 14 million were shared. Using immunoSEQ multiplex PCR, the repertoire was profiled, and TCRdb retains in-frame clones only, with some absent. That table furnishes V, J and clone size, whereas the DNA furnished D and trimming. The sample lists roughly 150,000 clones, about 77% occurring once. To note about this clone: The antigen is undetermined.

This CDR3 has 15 residues. The J segment lost 4 bases and the V segment lost 6 bases, leaving 6 bases of the junction unmatched. Germline V gene sequence: CDR1 SNHLY, CDR2 FYNNEI. Material: PBMCs. The receptor was isolated from a man aged 18 to 29 in good health and CMV-seropositive. The chain carries TRBV2 and TRBJ2-5, with 12 bases fitting TRBD2. CDR3 loop: CASRETLAGGETQYF. The CDR3 DNA follows: TGTGCCAGCAGAGAAACACTAGCGGGAGGAGAGACCCAGTACTTC. Full variable domain (rest looked up from reference TRBV2 and TRBJ2-5): EPEVTQTPSHQVTQMGQEVILRCVPISNHLYFYWYRQILGQKVEFLVSFYNNEISEKSEIFDDQFSVERPDGSNFTLKIRSTKLEDSAMYFCASRETLAGGETQYFGPGTRLLVL.